The 9 T cell receptor beta chains presented below share a single source sample, sequenced in a study of yellow fever vaccine responses in identical twins (dated by TCRdb to the late 2010s). The library was obtained by RT-PCR. TCRdb records Illumina HiSeq 2500 as the sequencer. Using fastp trimming at Q25 and MiXCR clonotype assembly, TCRdb reanalyzed the public sequencing data and kept in-frame beta chains. A single entry per CDR3 protein holds the most common genes and DNA from its merged rows. This sample has over 8,500 distinct CDR3 sequences in its table, and roughly 83% of those were observed once. About 2.2% of the sample comes from the top ten. The specimen was T cells from blood (PBMCs), unsorted or a sorted subset (not recorded which), collected before or after yellow fever vaccination (not recorded which). Receptors originate from a woman aged 18-29 years who received the yellow fever vaccine. Donor details come from another sample of the same person, matched by shared clones.

The rearrangement links TRBV19 to TRBJ1-5, with 9 bases aligning to TRBD1. CDR1 LNHDA and CDR2 SQIVND come from the germline V gene (reference sequence). Losses at the gene ends were 6 bases for V and 5 bases for J; bases not matched to a gene: 5. The CDR3 loop spans 14 amino acids. This CDR3 reads CASSSGQGHQPQHF. For the CDR3, the DNA is TGTGCCAGTAGCTCGGGACAGGGACATCAGCCCCAGCATTTT.

V usage is TRBV2 and J usage is TRBJ1-2; no definite D call. Trimming took off 4 bases at V and 9 bases at J, with 12 bases between the two ends. The CDR3 has 12 residues. Germline loops: CDR1 SNHLY, CDR2 FYNNEI. For the CDR3, the DNA is TGTGCCAGCAGTGGGTCGGCCTGGCGCTACACCTTC. It yields the protein CASSGSAWRYTF.

This chain uses TRBV11-2 with TRBJ2-1, with D possibly TRBD1 on 7 matching bases. V was pared by 6 bases and J by 4 bases, with 16 bases between. The CDR3 spans 15 residues. Germline assignment: CDR1 SGHAT and CDR2 FQNNGV. The DNA for the CDR3 is TGTGCCAGCAGTCCCCAGGGGGGAAAATACAATGAGCAGTTCTTC. Translating it yields CASSPQGGKYNEQFF.

This chain joins TRBV4-2 and TRBJ2-7, with 9 bases aligning to TRBD2. Germline assignment: CDR1 LGHNA and CDR2 YNFKEQ. The CDR3 spans 19 residues. V shed 0 bases and J 1 base; nucleotides not matched to a gene: 13. The CDR3: CASSQERASAGGPSYEQYF. Written as DNA, the CDR3 is TGTGCCAGCAGCCAAGAGCGGGCTTCGGCGGGAGGGCCTTCCTACGAGCAGTACTTC.

The chain links TRBV6-5 to TRBJ2-1; 7 bases align to TRBD2. Looked up from germline, CDR1 is MNHEY and CDR2 is SVGAGI. V lost 2 bases and J lost 4; bases outside the gene matches: 5. This CDR3 spans 15 amino acids. CDR3 loop: CASSYGGGLYNEQFF. The CDR3 DNA follows: TGTGCCAGCAGTTACGGGGGGGGATTATACAATGAGCAGTTCTTC.

The chain joins TRBV13 to TRBJ2-7, with 8 bases identical to TRBD1. The germline CDR1 and CDR2 sequences are PRHDT and FYEKMQ (reference sequence). The V gene end was trimmed by 5 bases and the J gene end by 4 bases; junction bases not matched to a gene: 4. The CDR3 has 13 residues. The chain's CDR3 is CASSRTGLYEQYF. The CDR3 DNA follows: TGTGCCAGCAGCCGGACAGGGCTTTACGAGCAGTACTTC.

The V call is TRBV14, the J call TRBJ2-2; 9 nucleotides agree with TRBD2. Germline CDR1 is SGHDN and CDR2 is FVKESK. The V segment lost 0 bases and the J segment 5 bases; nucleotides outside the gene matches: 10. This CDR3 spans 18 amino acids. For the CDR3, the DNA is TGTGCCAGCAGCCAAGATCGGAGGGTAGCGGGGGAGACCGGGGAGCTGTTTTTT. It is translated as CASSQDRRVAGETGELFF.

This chain uses TRBV2 with TRBJ2-7; D gene unclear. The V end was cut by 8 bases, the J end by 0 bases, with 8 bases between. Germline V lookup: CDR1 SNHLY, CDR2 FYNNEI. This CDR3 is built from 12 residues. Here the CDR3 reads CASGRDSYEQYF. The DNA of the CDR3 is TGTGCCAGCGGAAGGGACTCCTACGAGCAGTACTTC.

This chain joins TRBV11-3 and TRBJ2-7; TRBD2 matches 14 bases. The CDR3 is 16 amino acids. V trimming: 1 base; J trimming: 5 bases; junction bases outside the gene matches: 4. In germline, CDR1 is SGHNT, CDR2 YENEEA. This chain's CDR3 is CASSLGGLAGVDEQYF. DNA for the CDR3: TGTGCCAGCAGCTTAGGGGGACTAGCGGGAGTGGACGAGCAGTACTTC.